One and the same sample provided the 29 T cell receptor beta chains below, sequenced in a study of cytomegalovirus exposure and HLA in healthy donors. Amplification used 60 Vbeta primers and 13 Jbeta primers. Only in-frame clones appear in the TCRdb table, and some are missing; sequencing was by immunoSEQ multiplex PCR. The sample lists more than 100,000 clones; more than 75% were seen once. Sequencing was done on a sample of PBMCs. These receptors came from a woman under 40 in good health and CMV-seronegative.

The chain employs TRBV18 and TRBJ2-1; TRBD1 matches 9 bases. This CDR3 spans 18 amino acids. Germline assignment: CDR1 KGHSH and CDR2 LQKENI. With V trimmed by 2 bases and J by 9 bases, 17 bases remained unmatched. The CDR3 nucleotides read TGTGCCAGCTCACCAGGAACTAAGGGACAGGGTCATCCAAGTGAGCAGTTCTTC. This translates into CASSPGTKGQGHPSEQFF.

The chain joins TRBV9 to TRBJ2-3; unclear D gene. The CDR3 contains 15 residues. V lost 2 bases and J 0 bases, leaving 10 bases between the germline ends. In germline, CDR1 is SGDLS, CDR2 YYNGEE. In DNA, the CDR3 is TGTGCCAGCAGCGTTGCGATACCTAGCACAGATACGCAGTATTTT. It codes for CASSVAIPSTDTQYF.

The chain has TRBV7-9 and TRBJ1-2, with TRBD1 identical over 9 bases. The germline V gene encodes CDR1 SEHNR and CDR2 FQNEAQ (reference sequence). This CDR3 is built from 14 residues. With V trimmed by 4 bases and J by 6 bases, 6 bases remained unmatched. CDR3 loop: CASSSTGQGDGYTF. CDR3 nucleotide sequence: TGTGCCAGCAGCTCAACGGGACAGGGCGATGGCTACACCTTC.

The V and J genes are TRBV28 and TRBJ1-4; TRBD1 matches 7 bases. CDR3 size: 16 residues. V gave up 5 bases and J gave up 5 bases; unmatched junction bases: 11. Germline assignment: CDR1 MDHEN and CDR2 SYDVKM. The CDR3 is CASSLEGAALNEKLFF. The CDR3 coding sequence is TGTGCCAGCAGTCTTGAGGGGGCTGCCCTGAATGAAAAACTGTTTTTT. The whole variable domain, filled in from reference TRBV28 and TRBJ1-4, reads DVKVTQSSRYLVKRTGEKVFLECVQDMDHENMFWYRQDPGLGLRLIYFSYDVKMKEKGDIPEGYSVSREKKERFSLILESASTNQTSMYLCASSLEGAALNEKLFFGSGTQLSVL.

This clone was recorded only once. The CDR3 nucleotides read TGTGCCAGCAGTTTAGCGGGGGGCACAGATACGCAGTATTTT. Its translation is CASSLAGGTDTQYF. The V gene is TRBV6-4, the J gene TRBJ2-3, with TRBD2 matching 9 bases. Germline CDR1 MRHNA, CDR2 SNTAGT. The length of the CDR3 is 14 residues. With V trimmed by 5 bases and J by 1 base, 1 base remained unmatched.

The chain employs TRBV29-1 and TRBJ2-3, with unresolved D. The CDR3 totals 13 residues. V shed 7 bases and J shed 5 bases, with 16 bases lying between them. Germline values: CDR1 SQVTM, CDR2 ANQGSEA. CDR3 sequence (DNA): TGCAGCGCAGCAGGATCCTTAGGAGATACGCAGTATTTT. It codes for CSAAGSLGDTQYF.

The V call is TRBV2, the J call TRBJ2-3; 11 bases match TRBD2. The CDR3 is 14 amino acids. V dropped 6 bases and J dropped 1; count of bases not matched to a gene: 0. Germline values: CDR1 SNHLY, CDR2 FYNNEI. CDR3 protein: CASRGLAGTDTQYF. The CDR3 DNA sequence: TGTGCCAGCAGGGGACTAGCGGGCACAGATACGCAGTATTTT.

The chain uses TRBV28 and TRBJ1-5, with 8 bases lining up with TRBD1. This CDR3 has 14 residues. CDR1 and CDR2 (germline): MDHEN, SYDVKM. V lost 8 bases and J lost 6; bases outside the gene matches: 9. DNA for the CDR3: TGTGCCAGCCGTACAGGGGGTTTAGGTCAGCCCCAGCATTTT. Translation gives CASRTGGLGQPQHF.

The V gene is TRBV7-2, the J gene TRBJ1-2; unclear D gene. The length of the CDR3 is 13 residues. The germline V gene encodes CDR1 SGHTA and CDR2 FQGNSA. The V gene lost 2 bases and the J gene lost 4 bases, with 8 bases spanning the gap. As DNA, the CDR3 is TGTGCCAGCAGCTTAAGTCCCGGCTATGGCTACACCTTC. Residues: CASSLSPGYGYTF.

J is TRBJ1-2 and V is TRBV4-1, with 10 positions matching TRBD1. CDR1 and CDR2 from the germline V gene are MGHRA and YSYEKL. With V trimmed by 4 bases and J by 10 bases, 15 bases remained unmatched. The CDR3 totals 16 residues. This CDR3 is CASSLIRTDRGRDYTF. Here the CDR3 DNA reads TGCGCCAGCAGCCTAATACGGACGGACAGGGGGAGAGACTACACCTTC.

This chain connects TRBV7-9 to TRBJ2-2; tentatively, D is TRBD2 (6 bases). CDR3 length: 18 residues. V dropped 1 base and J dropped 3 bases, with 18 bases sitting between them. Germline CDR1 and CDR2: SEHNR and FQNEAQ (reference sequence). CDR3: CASSLGLRRGRDTGELFF. The CDR3, as DNA: TGTGCCAGCAGCTTAGGCCTCCGGAGGGGACGAGACACCGGGGAGCTGTTTTTT.

The J gene is TRBJ2-1, the V gene TRBV6-6; 7 positions match TRBD2. This CDR3 has 14 residues. V shed 4 bases, J shed 4 bases, and the junction held 4 bases outside the gene matches. The germline gives CDR1 MNHNY, CDR2 SVGAGI (reference sequence). CDR3 sequence: CASSWSGGYNEQFF. The CDR3 region has the DNA TGTGCCAGCAGTTGGTCCGGGGGGTACAATGAGCAGTTCTTC.

This clone showed up just once. The genes are TRBV7-8 and TRBJ2-3, with 8 bases aligning to TRBD1. The germline CDR1 and CDR2 sequences are SGHVS and FQNEAQ. The V segment lost 1 base and the J segment 5 bases; nucleotides outside the gene matches: 5. The CDR3 extends over 15 amino acids. The CDR3 nucleotides are TGTGCCAGCAGCTTAGTGACAGGGGCAGGAGATACGCAGTATTTT. It translates to CASSLVTGAGDTQYF.

The genes are TRBV19 and TRBJ2-7; TRBD1 aligns across 8 bases. The length of the CDR3 is 14 residues. Germline V gene data show CDR1 as LNHDA and CDR2 as SQIVND (reference sequence). V lost 5 bases to trimming and J lost 2 bases; unmatched junction nucleotides: 5. The CDR3 sequence: CASSVGQGAYEQYF. In nucleotides, the CDR3 is TGTGCCAGTAGTGTCGGACAGGGAGCCTACGAGCAGTACTTC.

This rearrangement joins TRBV21-1 to TRBJ2-3; the table's D call, TRBD2, has no DNA check behind it. TRBV21-1 is annotated as a pseudogene. The CDR3 runs to 18 residues. The CDR3 protein is CASSISHLGLRGTDTQYF. The CDR3, as DNA: TGTGCCAGCAGCATTAGTCATTTGGGACTCCGCGGCACAGATACGCAGTATTTT.

The chain combines TRBV5-5 with TRBJ1-1; a weak D match, TRBD1 (5 bases). V lost 0 bases and J lost 0, with 6 bases in between. The CDR3 consists of 14 residues. Germline loops: CDR1 SGHKS, CDR2 YYEKEE (reference sequence). This CDR3 reads CASSLARVNTEAFF. Written as DNA, the CDR3 is TGTGCCAGCAGCTTGGCCAGGGTGAACACTGAAGCTTTCTTT.

The chain links TRBV6-5 to TRBJ1-6; 8 bases align to TRBD1. The ends lost 4 bases at V and 9 bases at J; junction bases unmatched: 8. Germline CDR1 and CDR2: MNHEY and SVGAGI. The CDR3 is 15 amino acids. In DNA, the CDR3 is TGTGCCAGCAGTTGGGGACAGGCTGGGGGTTCACCCCTCCACTTT. Protein sequence: CASSWGQAGGSPLHF.

This chain uses TRBV29-1 with TRBJ2-3, with TRBD1 matching 8 bases. The CDR3 runs 17 residues. With 3 bases clipped from V and 1 base from J, the junction kept 12 bases outside the gene matches. CDR1 and CDR2 from the germline V gene are SQVTM and ANQGSEA. CDR3 coding DNA: TGCAGCGTTGATGAATTGAGGACAGGGCGAGGCACAGATACGCAGTATTTT. The encoded protein is CSVDELRTGRGTDTQYF.

V is TRBV27 and J is TRBJ1-3, with 9 bases that match TRBD1. This CDR3 comprises 14 residues. Germline loops: CDR1 MNHEY, CDR2 SMNVEV (reference sequence). After removal of 3 bases from V and 6 bases from J, the junction contained 3 bases not matched to a gene. The CDR3 nucleotides read TGTGCCAGCAGTTTGGGACAGGGTGTAAACACCATATATTTT. As protein: CASSLGQGVNTIYF.

The chain uses TRBV27 and TRBJ2-2, with 9 bases that match TRBD1. Germline V gene lookup returns CDR1 MNHEY and CDR2 SMNVEV (reference sequence). With V trimmed by 5 bases and J by 6 bases, 10 bases remained unmatched. The CDR3 has 16 residues. In DNA form, the CDR3 reads TGTGCCAGCAGTCCCCTCTCGACAGGGGGGGCCGGGGAGCTGTTTTTT. Protein: CASSPLSTGGAGELFF.

Only a few counts were recorded for this clone. V and J are TRBV7-2 and TRBJ1-2; 8 bases are shared with TRBD1. Germline values: CDR1 SGHTA, CDR2 FQGNSA. V was clipped by 2 bases and J by 6 bases; unmatched bases: 8. The CDR3 runs 15 residues. This chain's CDR3 is CASSLTPTGADGYTF. The CDR3, as DNA: TGTGCCAGCAGCTTAACCCCGACAGGGGCGGATGGCTACACCTTC.

The chain couples TRBV15 to TRBJ2-7; maybe TRBD1 (6 bases). Germline V gene sequence: CDR1 LNHNV, CDR2 YYDKDF (reference sequence). The CDR3 is 13 residues long. V lost 4 bases and J 4 bases, leaving 11 bases between the germline ends. Here the CDR3 DNA reads TGTGCCACCAGCATTGGACAGAATTACGAGCAGTACTTC. Translated, it gives CATSIGQNYEQYF.

V gene TRBV4-3 combines with J gene TRBJ1-1; no clear D. CDR1 is LGHNA, CDR2 YSLEER, per germline. The CDR3 has 13 amino acids. V was trimmed by 0 bases and J by 11 bases, leaving 13 bases between them. The CDR3: CASSQDREFRAFF. The DNA of the CDR3 is TGCGCCAGCAGCCAAGATCGCGAGTTTCGGGCTTTCTTT.

The rearrangement uses TRBV28 and TRBJ2-1, with 8 bases identical to TRBD2. This CDR3 contains 13 residues. J gave up 15 bases and V 4 bases, and 11 bases lay outside the gene matches. CDR1 is MDHEN and CDR2 is SYDVKM in the germline V gene. In DNA, the CDR3 is TGTGCCAGCAGTTCCCCCCATAGCGGGATCAGGTTCTTC. Protein sequence: CASSSPHSGIRFF.

The chain couples TRBV4-3 to TRBJ1-1; D ambiguous. The germline CDR1 and CDR2 sequences are LGHNA and YSLEER. V was cut by 2 bases and J by 4 bases, with 20 bases left in between. The CDR3 runs to 17 residues. CDR3: CASSQITKGPRGTEAFF. For the CDR3, the DNA is TGCGCCAGCAGCCAAATCACCAAGGGTCCTCGGGGCACTGAAGCTTTCTTT.

The V and J genes are TRBV7-2 and TRBJ1-3; no reliable D call. Germline V gene data show CDR1 as SGHTA and CDR2 as FQGNSA. V was clipped by 2 bases and J by 2 bases, with 10 bases between them. The CDR3 is 15 residues long. CDR3 in DNA: TGTGCCAGCAGCTTAATGGCCTTTGCTGGAAACACCATATATTTT. The encoded protein is CASSLMAFAGNTIYF.

The chain has TRBV19 and TRBJ1-1, with 7 bases aligning to TRBD1. The CDR3 has 15 residues. J was trimmed by 4 bases and V by 1 base; bases with no gene match: 6. Germline V gene data show CDR1 as LNHDA and CDR2 as SQIVND (reference sequence). CDR3 region: CASSIGTGAGTEAFF. CDR3 sequence (DNA): TGTGCCAGTAGTATAGGCACAGGGGCGGGCACTGAAGCTTTCTTT.

This sequence joins TRBV21-1 and TRBJ1-2; TRBD1 is the table's D call and was not checked against the DNA. TRBV21-1 is annotated as a pseudogene. This CDR3 spans 11 amino acids. The DNA of the CDR3 is TGTGCCAGCAGGAACAGGTCCAGTCGGACCTTC. The encoded protein is CASRNRSSRTF.

The rearrangement links TRBV27 to TRBJ1-2, with TRBD1 identical over 9 bases. Germline CDR1 reads MNHEY; CDR2 reads SMNVEV (reference sequence). The junction had 6 bases not matched to a gene; V was cut back by 6 bases and J by 4 bases. The CDR3 is made up of 14 amino acids. CDR3 DNA sequence: TGTGCCAGCAGCCGACAGGGGGAGGGCTATGGCTACACCTTC. Protein: CASSRQGEGYGYTF.